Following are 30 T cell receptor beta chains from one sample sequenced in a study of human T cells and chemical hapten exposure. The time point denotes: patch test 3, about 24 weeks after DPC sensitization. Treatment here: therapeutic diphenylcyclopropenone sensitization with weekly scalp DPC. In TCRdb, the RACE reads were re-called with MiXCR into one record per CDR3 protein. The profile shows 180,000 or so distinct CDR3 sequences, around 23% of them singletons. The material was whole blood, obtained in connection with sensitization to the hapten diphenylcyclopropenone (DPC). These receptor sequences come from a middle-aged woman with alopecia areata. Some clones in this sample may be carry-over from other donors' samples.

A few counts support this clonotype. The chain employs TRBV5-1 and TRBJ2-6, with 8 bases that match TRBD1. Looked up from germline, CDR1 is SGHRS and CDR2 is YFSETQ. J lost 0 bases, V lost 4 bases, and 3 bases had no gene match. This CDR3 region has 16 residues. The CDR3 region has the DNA TGCGCCAGCAGCCAGGGACAGGTCTCTGGGGCCAACGTCCTGACTTTC. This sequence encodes CASSQGQVSGANVLTF.

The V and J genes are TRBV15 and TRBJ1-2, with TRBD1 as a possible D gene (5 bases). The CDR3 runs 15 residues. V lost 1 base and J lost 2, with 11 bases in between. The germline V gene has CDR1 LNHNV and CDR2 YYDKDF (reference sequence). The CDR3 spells CATSRGRGLNYGYTF. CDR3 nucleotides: TGTGCCACCAGCAGAGGACGGGGCTTAAACTATGGCTACACCTTC.

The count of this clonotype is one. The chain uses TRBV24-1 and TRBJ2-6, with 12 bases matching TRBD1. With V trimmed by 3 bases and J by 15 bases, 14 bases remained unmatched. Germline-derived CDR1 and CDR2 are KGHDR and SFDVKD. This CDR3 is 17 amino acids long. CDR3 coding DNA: TGTGCCACCAGTGATGTTCCGGGACAGGGGGCTGAGGCAGACCTGACTTTC. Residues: CATSDVPGQGAEADLTF.

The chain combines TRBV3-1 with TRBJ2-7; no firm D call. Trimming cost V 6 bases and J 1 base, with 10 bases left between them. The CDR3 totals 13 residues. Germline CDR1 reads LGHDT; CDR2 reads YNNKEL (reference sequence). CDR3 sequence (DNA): TGTGCCAGCAGTCTGGGCATATCCTACGAGCAGTACTTC. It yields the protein CASSLGISYEQYF.

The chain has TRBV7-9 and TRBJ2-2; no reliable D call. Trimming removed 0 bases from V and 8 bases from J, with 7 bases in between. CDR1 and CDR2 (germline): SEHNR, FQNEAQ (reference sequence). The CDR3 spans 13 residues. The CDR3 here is CASSLAGSGELFF. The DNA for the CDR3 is TGTGCCAGCAGCTTAGCCGGTTCGGGGGAGCTGTTTTTT.

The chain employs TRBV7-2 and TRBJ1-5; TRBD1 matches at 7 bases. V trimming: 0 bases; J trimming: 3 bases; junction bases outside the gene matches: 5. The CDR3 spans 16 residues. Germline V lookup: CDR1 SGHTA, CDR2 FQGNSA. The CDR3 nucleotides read TGTGCCAGCAGCTTAGCAGCCGGGACAGTCAATCAGCCCCAGCATTTT. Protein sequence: CASSLAAGTVNQPQHF.

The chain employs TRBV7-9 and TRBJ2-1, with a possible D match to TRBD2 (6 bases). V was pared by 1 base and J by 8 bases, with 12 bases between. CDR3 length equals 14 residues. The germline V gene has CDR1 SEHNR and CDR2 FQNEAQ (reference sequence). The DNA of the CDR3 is TGTGCCAGCAGCTTAGTGACTAGGGATGATGAGCAGTTCTTC. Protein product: CASSLVTRDDEQFF.

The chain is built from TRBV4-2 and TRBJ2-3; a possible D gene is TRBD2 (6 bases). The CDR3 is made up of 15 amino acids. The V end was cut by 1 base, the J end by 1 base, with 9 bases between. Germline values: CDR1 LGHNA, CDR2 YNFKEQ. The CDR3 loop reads CASSQVSSGTDTQYF. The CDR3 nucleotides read TGTGCCAGCAGCCAAGTCTCTAGCGGCACAGATACGCAGTATTTT.

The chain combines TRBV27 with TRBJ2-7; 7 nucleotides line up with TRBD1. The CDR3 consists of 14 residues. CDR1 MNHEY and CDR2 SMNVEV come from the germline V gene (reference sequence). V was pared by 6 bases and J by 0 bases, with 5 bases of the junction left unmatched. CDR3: CASRGDRTSYEQYF. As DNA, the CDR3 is TGTGCCAGCAGGGGGGACAGAACCTCCTACGAGCAGTACTTC.

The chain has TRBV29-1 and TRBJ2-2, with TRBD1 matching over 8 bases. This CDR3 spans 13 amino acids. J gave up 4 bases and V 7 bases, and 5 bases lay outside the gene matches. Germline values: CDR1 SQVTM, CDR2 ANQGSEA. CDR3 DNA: TGCAGCGCAGACAGGGGCGGCACCGGGGAGCTGTTTTTT. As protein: CSADRGGTGELFF.

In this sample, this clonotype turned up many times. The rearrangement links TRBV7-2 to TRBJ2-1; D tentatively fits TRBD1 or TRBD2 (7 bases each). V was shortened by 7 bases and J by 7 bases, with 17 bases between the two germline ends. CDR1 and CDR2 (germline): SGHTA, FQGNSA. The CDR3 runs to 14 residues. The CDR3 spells CASTQGGGRNEQFF. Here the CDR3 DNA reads TGTGCCAGCACCCAGGGGGGGGGCCGTAATGAGCAGTTCTTC.

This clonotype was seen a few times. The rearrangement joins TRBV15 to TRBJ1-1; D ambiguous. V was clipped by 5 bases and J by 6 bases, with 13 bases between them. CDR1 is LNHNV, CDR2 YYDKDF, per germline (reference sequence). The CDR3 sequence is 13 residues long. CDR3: CATSPQARAEAFF. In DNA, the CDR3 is TGTGCCACCAGCCCCCAGGCGAGGGCTGAAGCTTTCTTT.

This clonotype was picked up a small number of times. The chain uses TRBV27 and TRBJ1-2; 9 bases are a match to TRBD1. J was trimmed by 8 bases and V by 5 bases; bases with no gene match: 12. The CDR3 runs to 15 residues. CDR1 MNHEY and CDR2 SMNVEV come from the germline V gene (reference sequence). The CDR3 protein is CASSPSRTGVRGYTF. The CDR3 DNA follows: TGTGCCAGCAGTCCCTCCCGGACAGGGGTGAGGGGCTACACCTTC.

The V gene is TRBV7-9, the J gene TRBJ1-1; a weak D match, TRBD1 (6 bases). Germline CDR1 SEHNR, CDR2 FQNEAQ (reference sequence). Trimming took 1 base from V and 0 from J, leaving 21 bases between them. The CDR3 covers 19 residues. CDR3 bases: TGTGCCAGCAGCTTAGGACTGATTGGGGGGGGGCCTATGAACACTGAAGCTTTCTTT. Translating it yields CASSLGLIGGGPMNTEAFF.

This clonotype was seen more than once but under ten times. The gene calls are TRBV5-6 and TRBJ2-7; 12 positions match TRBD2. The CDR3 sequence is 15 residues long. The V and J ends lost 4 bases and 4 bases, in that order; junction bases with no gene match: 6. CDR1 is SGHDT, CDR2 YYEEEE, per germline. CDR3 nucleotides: TGTGCCAGCAGCCCGGGACTAGCGGGTTTTTACGAGCAGTACTTC. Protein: CASSPGLAGFYEQYF. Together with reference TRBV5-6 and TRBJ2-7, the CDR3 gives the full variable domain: DAGVTQSPTHLIKTRGQQVTLRCSPKSGHDTVSWYQQALGQGPQFIFQYYEEEERQRGNFPDRFSGHQFPNYSSELNVNALLLGDSALYLCASSPGLAGFYEQYFGPGTRLTVT.

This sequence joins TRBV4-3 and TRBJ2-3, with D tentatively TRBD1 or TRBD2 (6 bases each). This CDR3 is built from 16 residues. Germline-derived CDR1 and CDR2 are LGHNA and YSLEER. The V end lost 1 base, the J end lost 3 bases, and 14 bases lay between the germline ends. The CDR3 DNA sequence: TGCGCCAGCAGCCAAGGGAACGGGGGCCGGACAGATACGCAGTATTTT. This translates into CASSQGNGGRTDTQYF.

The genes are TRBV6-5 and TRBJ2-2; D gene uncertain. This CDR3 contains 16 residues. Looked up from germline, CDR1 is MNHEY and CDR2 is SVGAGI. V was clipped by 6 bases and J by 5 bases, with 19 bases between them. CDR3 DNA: TGTGCCAGCAGCTACGGCCCCAGGTCTCGGACCGGGGAGCTGTTTTTT. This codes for CASSYGPRSRTGELFF.

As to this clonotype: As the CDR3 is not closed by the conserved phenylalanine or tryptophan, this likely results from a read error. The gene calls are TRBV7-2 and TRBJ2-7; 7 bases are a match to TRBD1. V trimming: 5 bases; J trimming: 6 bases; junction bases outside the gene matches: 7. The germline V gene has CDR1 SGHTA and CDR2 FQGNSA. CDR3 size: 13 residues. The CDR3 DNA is TGTGCCAGCAGCGGACGACAGGGCCGCGAGCAGTACTAC. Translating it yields CASSGRQGREQYY.

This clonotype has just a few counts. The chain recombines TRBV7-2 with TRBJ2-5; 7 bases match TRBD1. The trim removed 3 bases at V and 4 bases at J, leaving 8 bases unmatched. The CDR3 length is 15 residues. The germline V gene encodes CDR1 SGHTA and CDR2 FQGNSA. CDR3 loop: CASSFRRSGGETQYF. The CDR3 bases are TGTGCCAGCAGCTTTAGAAGGTCAGGGGGAGAGACCCAGTACTTC.

The CDR3: CASSNRLLAGSYEQYF. For the CDR3, the DNA is TGTGCCAGCAGTAACCGACTACTAGCGGGTTCCTACGAGCAGTACTTC. The gene calls are TRBV6-5 and TRBJ2-7; 9 nucleotides match TRBD2. Trimming took 5 bases from V and 1 from J; bases not matched to a gene: 9. The V gene's germline CDR1 is MNHEY and CDR2 SVGAGI. CDR3 size: 16 residues.

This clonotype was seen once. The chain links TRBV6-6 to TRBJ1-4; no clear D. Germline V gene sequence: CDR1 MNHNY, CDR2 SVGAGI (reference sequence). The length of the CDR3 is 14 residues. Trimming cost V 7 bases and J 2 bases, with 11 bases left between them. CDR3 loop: CASTTRRTNEKLFF. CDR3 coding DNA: TGTGCCAGCACCACAAGACGTACTAATGAAAAACTGTTTTTT.

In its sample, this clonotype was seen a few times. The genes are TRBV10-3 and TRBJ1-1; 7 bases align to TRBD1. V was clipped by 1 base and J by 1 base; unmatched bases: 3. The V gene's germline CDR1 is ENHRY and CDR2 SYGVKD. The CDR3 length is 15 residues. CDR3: CAISEWGQQNTEAFF. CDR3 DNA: TGTGCCATCAGTGAGTGGGGACAGCAGAACACTGAAGCTTTCTTT.

CDR3 protein: CASSLGTSTDEQFF. The CDR3 DNA reads TGTGCCAGCAGCTTAGGGACTAGCACCGATGAGCAGTTCTTC. The J gene is TRBJ2-1, the V gene TRBV7-2; 8 positions match TRBD2. Germline assignment: CDR1 SGHTA and CDR2 FQGNSA. This CDR3 comprises 14 residues. The ends lost 1 base at V and 8 bases at J; junction bases unmatched: 4.

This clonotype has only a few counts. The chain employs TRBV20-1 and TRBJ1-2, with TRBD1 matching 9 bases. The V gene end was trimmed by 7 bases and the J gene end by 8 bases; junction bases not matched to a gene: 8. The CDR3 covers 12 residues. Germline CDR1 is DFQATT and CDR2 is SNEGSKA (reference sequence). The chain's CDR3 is CSVGTGFIGYTF. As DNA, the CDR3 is TGCAGTGTGGGGACAGGGTTTATCGGCTACACCTTC.

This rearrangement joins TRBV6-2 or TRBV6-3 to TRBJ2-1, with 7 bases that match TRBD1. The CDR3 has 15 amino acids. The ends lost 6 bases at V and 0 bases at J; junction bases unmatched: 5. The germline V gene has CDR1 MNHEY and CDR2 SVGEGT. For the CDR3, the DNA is TGTGCCAGCAGCCGCCGGGACAGCTCCTACAATGAGCAGTTCTTC. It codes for CASSRRDSSYNEQFF.

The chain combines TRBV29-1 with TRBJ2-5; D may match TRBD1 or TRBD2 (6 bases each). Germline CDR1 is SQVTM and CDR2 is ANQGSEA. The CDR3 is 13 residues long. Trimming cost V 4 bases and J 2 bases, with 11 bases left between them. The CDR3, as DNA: TGCAGCGTTGTAGGGGGGATACAAGAGACCCAGTACTTC. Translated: CSVVGGIQETQYF. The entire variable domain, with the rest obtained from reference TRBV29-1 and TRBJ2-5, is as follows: SAVISQKPSRDICQRGTSLTIQCQVDSQVTMMFWYRQQPGQSLTLIATANQGSEATYESGFVIDKFPISRPNLTFSTLTVSNMSPEDSSIYLCSVVGGIQETQYFGPGTRLLVL.

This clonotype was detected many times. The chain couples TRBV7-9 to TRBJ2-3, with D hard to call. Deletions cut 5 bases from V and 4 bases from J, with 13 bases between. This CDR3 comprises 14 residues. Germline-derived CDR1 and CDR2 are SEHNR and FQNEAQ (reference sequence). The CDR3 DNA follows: TGTGCCAGCAGCCCCCGGGCGACCCCAGATACGCAGTATTTT. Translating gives CASSPRATPDTQYF.

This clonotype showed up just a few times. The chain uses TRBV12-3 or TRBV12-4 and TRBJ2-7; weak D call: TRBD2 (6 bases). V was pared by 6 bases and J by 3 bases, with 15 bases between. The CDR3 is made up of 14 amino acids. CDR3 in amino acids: CASRYRDFYYEQYF. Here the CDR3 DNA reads TGTGCCAGCAGATACCGGGACTTTTACTACGAGCAGTACTTC.

CDR3 region: CASSPTSGRGPIYNEQFF. In nucleotides, the CDR3 is TGTGCCAGCAGCCCGACTAGCGGGAGGGGTCCTATCTACAATGAGCAGTTCTTC. The chain has TRBV5-6 and TRBJ2-1; TRBD2 aligns across 14 bases. The CDR3 spans 18 residues. Trimming took 4 bases from V and 3 from J; bases not matched to a gene: 9. Germline CDR1 SGHDT, CDR2 YYEEEE.

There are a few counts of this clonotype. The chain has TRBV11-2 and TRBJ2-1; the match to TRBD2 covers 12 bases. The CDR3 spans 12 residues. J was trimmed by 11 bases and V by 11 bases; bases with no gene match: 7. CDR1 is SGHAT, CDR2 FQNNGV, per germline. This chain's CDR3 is CASRLAGEKQFF. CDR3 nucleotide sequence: TGTGCCTCACGACTAGCGGGAGAGAAGCAGTTCTTC.